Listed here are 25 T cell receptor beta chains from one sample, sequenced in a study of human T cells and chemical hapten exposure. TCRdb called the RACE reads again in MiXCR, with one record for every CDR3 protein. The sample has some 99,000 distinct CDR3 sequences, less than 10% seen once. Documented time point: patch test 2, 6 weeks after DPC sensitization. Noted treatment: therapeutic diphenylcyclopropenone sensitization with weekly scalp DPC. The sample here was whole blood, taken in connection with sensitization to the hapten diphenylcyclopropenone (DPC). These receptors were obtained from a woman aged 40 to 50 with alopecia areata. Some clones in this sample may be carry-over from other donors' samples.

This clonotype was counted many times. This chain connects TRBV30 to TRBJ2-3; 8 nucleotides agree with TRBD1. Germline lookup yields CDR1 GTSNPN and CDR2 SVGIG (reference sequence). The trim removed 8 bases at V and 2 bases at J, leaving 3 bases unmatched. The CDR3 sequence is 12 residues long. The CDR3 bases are TGTGCCGCGGACAGGGACACAGATACGCAGTATTTT. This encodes CAADRDTDTQYF.

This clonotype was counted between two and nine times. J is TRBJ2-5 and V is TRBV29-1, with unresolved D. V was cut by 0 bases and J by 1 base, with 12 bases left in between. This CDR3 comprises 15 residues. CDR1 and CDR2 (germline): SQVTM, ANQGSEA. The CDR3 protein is CSVEDPALTQETQYF. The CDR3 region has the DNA TGCAGCGTTGAAGATCCCGCTCTCACCCAAGAGACCCAGTACTTC. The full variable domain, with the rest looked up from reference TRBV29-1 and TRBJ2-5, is SAVISQKPSRDICQRGTSLTIQCQVDSQVTMMFWYRQQPGQSLTLIATANQGSEATYESGFVIDKFPISRPNLTFSTLTVSNMSPEDSSIYLCSVEDPALTQETQYFGPGTRLLVL.

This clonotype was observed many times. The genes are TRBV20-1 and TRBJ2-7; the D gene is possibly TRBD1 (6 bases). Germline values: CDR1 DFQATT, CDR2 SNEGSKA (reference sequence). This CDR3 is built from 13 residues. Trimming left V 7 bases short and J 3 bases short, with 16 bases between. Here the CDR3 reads CSVPGGQRYEQYF. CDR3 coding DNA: TGCAGTGTTCCGGGCGGACAGCGCTACGAGCAGTACTTC.

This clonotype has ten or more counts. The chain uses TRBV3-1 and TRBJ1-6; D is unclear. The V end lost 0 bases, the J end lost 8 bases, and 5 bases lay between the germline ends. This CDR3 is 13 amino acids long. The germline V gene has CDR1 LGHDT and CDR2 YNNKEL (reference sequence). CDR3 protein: CASSQDRDSPLHF. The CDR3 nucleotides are TGTGCCAGCAGCCAAGATCGGGATTCACCCCTCCACTTT.

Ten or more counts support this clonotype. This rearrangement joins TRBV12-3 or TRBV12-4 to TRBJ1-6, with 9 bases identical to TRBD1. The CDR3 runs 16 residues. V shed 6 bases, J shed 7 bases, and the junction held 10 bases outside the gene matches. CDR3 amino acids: CASRDGTGFGNSPLHF. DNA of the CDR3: TGTGCCAGCAGGGACGGGACAGGGTTTGGGAATTCACCCCTCCACTTT.

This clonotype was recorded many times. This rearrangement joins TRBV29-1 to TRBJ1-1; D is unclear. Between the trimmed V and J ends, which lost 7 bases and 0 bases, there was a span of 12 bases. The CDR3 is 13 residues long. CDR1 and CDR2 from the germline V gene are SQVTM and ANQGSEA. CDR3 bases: TGCAGCGGCCTACTGTTTCTGAACACTGAAGCTTTCTTT. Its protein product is CSGLLFLNTEAFF.

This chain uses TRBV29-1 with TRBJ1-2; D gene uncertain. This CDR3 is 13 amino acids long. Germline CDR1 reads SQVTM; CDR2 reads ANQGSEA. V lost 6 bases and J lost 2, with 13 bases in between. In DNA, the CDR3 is TGCAGCGTCGATGGGCAGCTCAACTATGGCTACACCTTC. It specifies CSVDGQLNYGYTF.

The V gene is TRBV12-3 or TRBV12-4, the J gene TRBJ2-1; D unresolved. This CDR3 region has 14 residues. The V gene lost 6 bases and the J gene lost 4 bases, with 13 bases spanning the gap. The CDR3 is CASRSLGSYNEQFF. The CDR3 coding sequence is TGTGCCAGCAGAAGCCTAGGGTCTTACAATGAGCAGTTCTTC.

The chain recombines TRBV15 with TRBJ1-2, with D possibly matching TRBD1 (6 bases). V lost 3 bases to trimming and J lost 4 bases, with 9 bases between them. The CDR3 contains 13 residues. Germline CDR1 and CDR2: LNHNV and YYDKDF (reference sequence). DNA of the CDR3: TGTGCCACCAGCAGCCGGGACACCTATGGCTACACCTTC. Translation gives CATSSRDTYGYTF.

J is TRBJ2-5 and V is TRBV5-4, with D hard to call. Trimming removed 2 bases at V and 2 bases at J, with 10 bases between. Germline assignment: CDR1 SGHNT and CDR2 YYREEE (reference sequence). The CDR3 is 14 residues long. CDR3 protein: CASSLRRSQETQYF. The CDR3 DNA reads TGTGCCAGCAGCTTACGGCGGAGTCAAGAGACCCAGTACTTC.

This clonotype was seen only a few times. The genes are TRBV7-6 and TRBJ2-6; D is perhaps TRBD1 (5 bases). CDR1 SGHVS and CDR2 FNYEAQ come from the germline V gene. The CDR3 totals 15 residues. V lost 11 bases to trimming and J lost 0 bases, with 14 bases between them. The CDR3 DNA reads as TGTGCCGTCAGGGCACCAACCTCTGGGGCCAACGTCCTGACTTTC. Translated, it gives CAVRAPTSGANVLTF.

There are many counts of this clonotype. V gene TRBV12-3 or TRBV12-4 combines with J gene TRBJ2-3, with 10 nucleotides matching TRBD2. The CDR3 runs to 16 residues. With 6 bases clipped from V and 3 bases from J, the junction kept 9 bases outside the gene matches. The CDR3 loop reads CASSPLLAGATDTQYF. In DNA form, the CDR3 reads TGTGCCAGCAGCCCCCTCCTAGCGGGGGCAACAGATACGCAGTATTTT.

CDR3 sequence: CASRDRGKIGSNQPQHF. CDR3 nucleotide sequence: TGCGCCAGCCGGGACAGGGGAAAGATCGGTAGCAATCAGCCCCAGCATTTT. The J gene is TRBJ1-5, the V gene TRBV10-2; the match to TRBD1 covers 10 bases. Trimming removed 8 bases from V and 0 bases from J; junction bases left unmatched: 10. CDR3 size: 17 residues. The germline V gene encodes CDR1 WSHSY and CDR2 SAAADI.

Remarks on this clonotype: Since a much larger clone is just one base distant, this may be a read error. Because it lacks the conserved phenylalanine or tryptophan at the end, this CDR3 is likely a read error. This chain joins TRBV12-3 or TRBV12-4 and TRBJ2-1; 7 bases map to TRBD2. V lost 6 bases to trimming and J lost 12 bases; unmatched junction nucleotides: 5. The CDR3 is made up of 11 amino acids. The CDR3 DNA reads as TGTGCCAGCAGCCCCGGGACTACGCAGTTCCTC. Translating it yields CASSPGTTQFL.

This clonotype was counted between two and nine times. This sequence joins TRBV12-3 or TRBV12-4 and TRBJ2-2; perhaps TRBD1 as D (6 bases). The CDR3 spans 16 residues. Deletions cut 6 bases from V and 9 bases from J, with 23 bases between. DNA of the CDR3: TGTGCCAGCAGCCCCCTCTACTCCAGGGGTGGCCGGGAGCTGTTTTTT. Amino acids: CASSPLYSRGGRELFF.

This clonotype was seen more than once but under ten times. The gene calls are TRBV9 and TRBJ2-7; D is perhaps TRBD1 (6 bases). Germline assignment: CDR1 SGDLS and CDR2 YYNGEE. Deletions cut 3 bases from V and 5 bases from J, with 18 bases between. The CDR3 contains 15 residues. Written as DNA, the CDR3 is TGTGCCAGCAGCGCCGGCCACAGGGCTTACCACGAGCAGTACTTC. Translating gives CASSAGHRAYHEQYF.

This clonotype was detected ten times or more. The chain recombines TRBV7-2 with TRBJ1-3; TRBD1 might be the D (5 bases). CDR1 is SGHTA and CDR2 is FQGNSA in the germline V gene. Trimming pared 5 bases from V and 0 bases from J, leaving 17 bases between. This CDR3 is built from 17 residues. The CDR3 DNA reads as TGTGCCAGCAGCGAACAGCCGGGGCCTAGCTCTGGAAACACCATATATTTT. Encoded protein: CASSEQPGPSSGNTIYF. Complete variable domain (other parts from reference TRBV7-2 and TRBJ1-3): GAGVSQSPSNKVTEKGKDVELRCDPISGHTALYWYRQSLGQGLEFLIYFQGNSAPDKSGLPSDRFSAERTGGSVSTLTIQRTQQEDSAVYLCASSEQPGPSSGNTIYFGEGSWLTVV.

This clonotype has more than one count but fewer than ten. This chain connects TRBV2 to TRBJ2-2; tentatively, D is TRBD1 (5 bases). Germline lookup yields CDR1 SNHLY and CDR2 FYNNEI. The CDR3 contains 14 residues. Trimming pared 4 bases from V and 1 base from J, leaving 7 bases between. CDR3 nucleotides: TGTGCCAGCAGTGGGACACGGAACACCGGGGAGCTGTTTTTT. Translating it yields CASSGTRNTGELFF. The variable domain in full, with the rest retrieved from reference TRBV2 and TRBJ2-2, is EPEVTQTPSHQVTQMGQEVILRCVPISNHLYFYWYRQILGQKVEFLVSFYNNEISEKSEIFDDQFSVERPDGSNFTLKIRSTKLEDSAMYFCASSGTRNTGELFFGEGSRLTVL.

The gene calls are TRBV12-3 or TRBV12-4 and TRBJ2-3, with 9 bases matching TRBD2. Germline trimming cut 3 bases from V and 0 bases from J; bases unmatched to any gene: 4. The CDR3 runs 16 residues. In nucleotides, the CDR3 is TGTGCCAGCAGTTTTGGGACTAGCAGAAGCACAGATACGCAGTATTTT. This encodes CASSFGTSRSTDTQYF.

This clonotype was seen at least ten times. The CDR3 reads CASSLGSRAEQYF. The CDR3 DNA sequence: TGTGCCAGCAGCTTGGGAAGTCGGGCAGAGCAGTACTTC. This chain links TRBV13 with TRBJ2-7; no clear D. Germline values: CDR1 PRHDT, CDR2 FYEKMQ (reference sequence). CDR3 size: 13 residues. V was pared by 3 bases and J by 7 bases, with 13 bases between.

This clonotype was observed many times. The CDR3 is CASSSSRTGFTDTQYF. Written as DNA, the CDR3 is TGTGCCAGCAGCTCCTCCCGGACAGGGTTCACAGATACGCAGTATTTT. This sequence joins TRBV11-3 and TRBJ2-3; 8 bases line up with TRBD1. CDR3 length: 16 amino acids. Trimming removed 4 bases from V and 2 bases from J; junction bases left unmatched: 8. Germline loops: CDR1 SGHNT, CDR2 YENEEA.

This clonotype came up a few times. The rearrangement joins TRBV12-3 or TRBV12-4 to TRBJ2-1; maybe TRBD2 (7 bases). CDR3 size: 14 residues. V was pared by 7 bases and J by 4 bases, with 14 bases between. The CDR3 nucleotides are TGTGCCAGCACCCCTGGGGGGGCGTACAATGAGCAGTTCTTC. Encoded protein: CASTPGGAYNEQFF.

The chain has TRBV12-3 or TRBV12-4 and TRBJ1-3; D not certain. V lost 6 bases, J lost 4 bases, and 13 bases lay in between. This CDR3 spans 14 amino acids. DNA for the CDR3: TGTGCCAGCAGGGTCAGTCGATTCGGAAACACCATATATTTT. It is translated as CASRVSRFGNTIYF.

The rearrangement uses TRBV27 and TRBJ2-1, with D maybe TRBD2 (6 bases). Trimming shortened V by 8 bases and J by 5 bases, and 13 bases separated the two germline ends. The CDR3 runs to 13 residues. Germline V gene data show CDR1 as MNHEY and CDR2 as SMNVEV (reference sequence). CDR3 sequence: CASGRRGNNEQFF. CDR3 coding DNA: TGTGCCAGCGGCCGGAGGGGAAACAATGAGCAGTTCTTC.

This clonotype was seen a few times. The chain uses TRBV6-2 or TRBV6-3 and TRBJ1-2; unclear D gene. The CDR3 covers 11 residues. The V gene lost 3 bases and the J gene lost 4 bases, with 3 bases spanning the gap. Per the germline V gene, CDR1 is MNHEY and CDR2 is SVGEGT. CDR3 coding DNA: TGTGCCAGCAGTTATGCCTATGGCTACACCTTC. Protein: CASSYAYGYTF.